A single sample gave rise to the 23 T cell receptor beta chains below, sequenced in a study of cytomegalovirus exposure and HLA in healthy donors. Amplification used 60 Vbeta primers and 13 Jbeta primers. TCRdb's table, derived via immunoSEQ multiplex PCR, lists solely in-frame clones and lacks some. Seen in this sample are around 100,000 clones; the ten most common clones hold approximately 3.5%. Input material: PBMCs. The receptors were gathered from a man aged 40-50 years in good health and CMV-seronegative.

V gene TRBV5-6 combines with J gene TRBJ1-1; unclear D gene. The CDR3 sequence is 14 residues long. Germline lookup yields CDR1 SGHDT and CDR2 YYEEEE. Trimming stripped 7 bases from V and 4 bases from J, with 17 bases between. The CDR3 DNA is TGTGCCAGCTCAGGAGGGCCAGCCGTCACTGAAGCTTTCTTT. It specifies CASSGGPAVTEAFF.

The gene calls are TRBV6-6 and TRBJ2-5, with TRBD2 matching 7 bases. The CDR3 is made up of 14 amino acids. V lost 8 bases and J lost 7; bases outside the gene matches: 13. Germline CDR1 MNHNY, CDR2 SVGAGI (reference sequence). CDR3 amino acids: CASRGVREGWTQYF. CDR3 sequence (DNA): TGTGCCAGCCGGGGAGTTAGGGAGGGGTGGACCCAGTACTTC.

The chain carries TRBV28 and TRBJ1-1, with D perhaps TRBD1 (6 bases). V gave up 4 bases and J gave up 10 bases, with 13 bases separating them. Germline V gene lookup returns CDR1 MDHEN and CDR2 SYDVKM. This CDR3 spans 12 amino acids. CDR3 amino acids: CASSYLQGGAFF. CDR3 DNA sequence: TGTGCCAGCAGTTACCTCCAAGGGGGAGCTTTCTTT. The full variable domain, rest sourced from reference TRBV28 and TRBJ1-1, is DVKVTQSSRYLVKRTGEKVFLECVQDMDHENMFWYRQDPGLGLRLIYFSYDVKMKEKGDIPEGYSVSREKKERFSLILESASTNQTSMYLCASSYLQGGAFFGQGTRLTVV.

This chain uses TRBV29-1 with TRBJ2-1; TRBD2 agrees at 7 bases. The CDR3 consists of 18 residues. With 4 bases clipped from V and 0 bases from J, the junction kept 15 bases outside the gene matches. Germline loops: CDR1 SQVTM, CDR2 ANQGSEA. The DNA for the CDR3 is TGCAGCGTTGGTACTAGCGCACCCACCCGAATCTCCTACAATGAGCAGTTCTTC. Translation: CSVGTSAPTRISYNEQFF.

The chain uses TRBV4-3 and TRBJ2-2, with 9 nucleotides matching TRBD2. The CDR3 spans 18 residues. V lost 7 bases to trimming and J lost 0 bases; unmatched junction nucleotides: 12. Germline V gives CDR1 LGHNA, CDR2 YSLEER. CDR3 DNA sequence: TGCGCCAGCACAGAGACAGTGACTAGCGGCCCGAACACCGGGGAGCTGTTTTTT. Translating it yields CASTETVTSGPNTGELFF.

The genes are TRBV5-1 and TRBJ1-1, with a tentative D call TRBD1 (5 bases). The CDR3 spans 15 residues. Trimming removed 0 bases at V and 5 bases at J, with 14 bases between. From germline, CDR1 is SGHRS and CDR2 YFSETQ. CDR3 nucleotides: TGCGCCAGCAGCTTGGTCGGGGGGAAGGGTACTGAAGCTTTCTTT. This gives the protein CASSLVGGKGTEAFF.

The genes are TRBV7-2 and TRBJ2-5; 11 positions agree with TRBD2. The length of the CDR3 is 15 residues. In germline, CDR1 is SGHTA, CDR2 FQGNSA. The V and J ends lost 4 bases and 5 bases, in that order; junction bases with no gene match: 6. CDR3 in DNA: TGTGCCAGCAGCTCCACTAGCGGGAGTTGGGAGACCCAGTACTTC. It specifies CASSSTSGSWETQYF.

V usage is TRBV7-2 and J usage is TRBJ2-6, with D uncertain. CDR3 length: 16 residues. Germline V gives CDR1 SGHTA, CDR2 FQGNSA. Trimming cost V 2 bases and J 0 bases, with 8 bases left between them. The CDR3 region is CASSLYSGSGANVLTF. Written as DNA, the CDR3 is TGTGCCAGCAGCTTATATTCCGGCTCTGGGGCCAACGTCCTGACTTTC.

In nucleotides, the CDR3 is TGTGCCAGCAGCTTAGGGCAGGGGGCGGAAGGCTACACCTTC. Protein: CASSLGQGAEGYTF. The chain recombines TRBV7-9 with TRBJ1-2; 8 nucleotides align to TRBD1. The CDR3 has 14 amino acids. Germline CDR1 reads SEHNR; CDR2 reads FQNEAQ (reference sequence). V shed 1 base, J shed 8 bases, and the junction held 6 bases outside the gene matches.

The chain is built from TRBV7-9 and TRBJ2-5; 10 positions match TRBD2. The DNA end lines up better with TRBJ2-7; the J call may be wrong. From germline, CDR1 is SEHNR and CDR2 FQNEAQ (reference sequence). The CDR3 runs 16 residues. The CDR3 coding sequence is TGTGCCAGCAGCGATCCGGGGCGGACTAGCGGCTACGAGCAGTACTTC. This sequence encodes CASSDPGRTSGYEQYF.

V and J are TRBV2 and TRBJ2-7; D unclear. From germline, CDR1 is SNHLY and CDR2 FYNNEI. The CDR3 is made up of 11 amino acids. Trimming shortened V by 6 bases and J by 9 bases, and 12 bases separated the two germline ends. CDR3 sequence: CASRRGEGQYF. In DNA, the CDR3 is TGTGCCAGCAGGCGTGGAGAAGGGCAGTACTTC.

The chain uses TRBV10-1 and TRBJ2-3; 8 bases map to TRBD1. The germline V gene has CDR1 WNHNN and CDR2 SYGVQD (reference sequence). V shed 5 bases, J shed 3 bases, and the junction held 10 bases outside the gene matches. This CDR3 region has 16 residues. The CDR3, as DNA: TGCGCCAGCAGTCCTGGACAGGGCTTCAGGACAGATACGCAGTATTTT. Its translation: CASSPGQGFRTDTQYF.

V is TRBV19 and J is TRBJ1-2, with D possibly TRBD1 on 5 matching bases. V lost 5 bases to trimming and J lost 7 bases, with 17 bases between them. CDR1 is LNHDA, CDR2 SQIVND, per germline (reference sequence). The CDR3 loop spans 14 amino acids. CDR3 sequence reads: CASSVDTIHRGYTF. The DNA of the CDR3 is TGTGCCAGTAGTGTGGACACGATACACCGTGGCTACACCTTC.

As for this clone: Other DNA variants within this sample encode the same CDR3. The chain recombines TRBV5-5 with TRBJ2-1, with 8 bases that match TRBD2. Germline V gene data show CDR1 as SGHKS and CDR2 as YYEKEE (reference sequence). The CDR3 is made up of 16 amino acids. V trimming: 4 bases; J trimming: 0 bases; junction bases outside the gene matches: 6. CDR3 in amino acids: CASSPLAGSSYNEQFF. As DNA, the CDR3 is TGTGCCAGCAGCCCTTTAGCGGGGAGCTCCTACAATGAGCAGTTCTTC.

V and J are TRBV6-6 and TRBJ2-3, with TRBD1 matching 9 bases. Germline CDR1 is MNHNY and CDR2 is SVGAGI (reference sequence). The CDR3 loop spans 15 amino acids. V shed 8 bases, J shed 5 bases, and the junction held 11 bases outside the gene matches. Here the CDR3 reads CASRTRDRVGDTQYF. DNA of the CDR3: TGTGCCAGCCGTACCCGGGACAGGGTTGGAGATACGCAGTATTTT.

The chain's CDR3 is CAISESRTGDTEAFF. The CDR3, as DNA: TGTGCCATCAGTGAGTCTCGGACAGGAGACACTGAAGCTTTCTTT. The chain recombines TRBV10-3 with TRBJ1-1, with TRBD1 identical over 7 bases. CDR1 ENHRY and CDR2 SYGVKD come from the germline V gene. V trimming: 0 bases; J trimming: 3 bases; junction bases outside the gene matches: 4. The CDR3 contains 15 residues.

The chain joins TRBV6-5 to TRBJ2-7; D unclear. The length of the CDR3 is 12 residues. V lost 4 bases to trimming and J lost 0 bases, with 4 bases between them. Germline CDR1 MNHEY, CDR2 SVGAGI. The CDR3 reads CASSLDSYEQYF. The CDR3 DNA reads as TGTGCCAGCAGTTTAGACTCCTACGAGCAGTACTTC.

The rearrangement uses TRBV2 and TRBJ2-5; TRBD2 agrees at 9 bases. This CDR3 comprises 15 residues. Trimming took 4 bases from V and 2 from J; bases not matched to a gene: 5. Germline assignment: CDR1 SNHLY and CDR2 FYNNEI. This chain's CDR3 is CASSVGLALQETQYF. CDR3 DNA: TGTGCCAGCAGTGTGGGACTAGCCCTACAAGAGACCCAGTACTTC.

The genes are TRBV6-5 and TRBJ2-7; a weak D match, TRBD2 (6 bases). This CDR3 spans 13 amino acids. Germline CDR1 MNHEY, CDR2 SVGAGI. V was pared by 5 bases and J by 4 bases, with 12 bases between. CDR3 loop: CASSRGSGYEQYF. The CDR3 DNA follows: TGTGCCAGCAGTCGGGGGTCCGGGTACGAGCAGTACTTC.

This chain links TRBV11-2 with TRBJ2-2, with TRBD2 as a possible D gene (6 bases). The CDR3 runs 14 residues. Between the trimmed V and J ends, which lost 1 base and 6 bases, there was a span of 9 bases. Germline lookup yields CDR1 SGHAT and CDR2 FQNNGV. CDR3 nucleotide sequence: TGTGCCAGCAGCTTAGTGGGGGAGGCCGGGGAGCTGTTTTTT. It yields the protein CASSLVGEAGELFF.

The chain links TRBV5-4 to TRBJ1-1, with 7 bases that match TRBD1. The CDR3 is 15 amino acids. J was trimmed by 4 bases and V by 3 bases; bases with no gene match: 9. Germline lookup yields CDR1 SGHNT and CDR2 YYREEE (reference sequence). CDR3 sequence: CASSSPTGLSTEAFF. In DNA, the CDR3 is TGTGCCAGCAGCTCACCGACAGGGCTAAGCACTGAAGCTTTCTTT.

The rearrangement joins TRBV5-6 to TRBJ1-3; 7 bases match TRBD1. With V trimmed by 4 bases and J by 0 bases, 10 bases remained unmatched. In germline, CDR1 is SGHDT, CDR2 YYEEEE. There are 17 residues in the CDR3. DNA of the CDR3: TGTGCCAGCAGCGGCGACAGGGTTTTGGACTCTGGAAACACCATATATTTT. It encodes CASSGDRVLDSGNTIYF.

The chain uses TRBV4-2 and TRBJ1-3; TRBD1 aligns across 12 bases. Germline loops: CDR1 LGHNA, CDR2 YNFKEQ. This CDR3 spans 18 amino acids. With 4 bases clipped from V and 0 bases from J, the junction kept 7 bases outside the gene matches. The CDR3 protein is CASSPMGTGGHSGNTIYF. CDR3 DNA: TGTGCCAGCAGCCCGATGGGGACAGGGGGCCACTCTGGAAACACCATATATTTT.